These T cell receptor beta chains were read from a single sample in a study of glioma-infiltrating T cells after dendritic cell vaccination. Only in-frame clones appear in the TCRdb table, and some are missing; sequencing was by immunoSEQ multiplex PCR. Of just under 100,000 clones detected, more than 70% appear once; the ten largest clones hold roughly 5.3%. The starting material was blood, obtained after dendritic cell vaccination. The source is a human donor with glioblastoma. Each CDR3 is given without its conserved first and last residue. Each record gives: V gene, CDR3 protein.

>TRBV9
ASSVDQETQY
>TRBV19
ASSMRRGATDTQY
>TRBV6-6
ASARPGSNQPQH
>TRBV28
ASSLSLGGRKAF
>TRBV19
ASSLGLAGGRETQY
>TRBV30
AWRGTAGTEAF
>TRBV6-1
ASSDRAGGFANEKLF
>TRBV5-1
ASSLTGTSPADREAF
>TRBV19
ASSIRVGHDTGELF
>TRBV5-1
ASTRTGEAYGYT
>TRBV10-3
AISAVEGGSTGELF
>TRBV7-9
ASSPHPRE
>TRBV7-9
ASSVGQGGHNEQF
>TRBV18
ASSSPGGAEQF
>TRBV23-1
ASSQQRGPGYNEQF
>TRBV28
ASSPYTGELF
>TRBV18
ASSPPEVGLAGDTGELF
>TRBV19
ASSISGLAGVWEQY
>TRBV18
ASSNGTGNSPLH
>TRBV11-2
ASSLDGAGTEAF
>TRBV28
ATLAGSGYT
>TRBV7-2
ASSYVSSRDYT
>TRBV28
ASSLGGEWKQY
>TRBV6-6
ASSYLRDRRTQY
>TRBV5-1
ASSLGLAGKETQY
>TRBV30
AWSPQTYEQY
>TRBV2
ASNSQGEAF
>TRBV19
ASSTGLRTGDTEAF
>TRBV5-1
ASSSGVEQY
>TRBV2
ASEGLRETQY
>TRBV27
ASSPQTGYNEQF
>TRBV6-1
ASSGSLVSGANVLT
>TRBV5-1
ASSLVVVQGNEQF